A selection of T cell receptor beta chains follows, all from one sample in a study of cytomegalovirus exposure and HLA in healthy donors. The repertoire was sequenced with immunoSEQ multiplex PCR; TCRdb's copy has only in-frame clones and lacks some. Of about 140,000 clones in the sample, over 80% were seen once. Sequenced material: PBMCs. Receptors originate from a female donor in good health and CMV-seronegative. Both conserved end residues are part of each CDR3. The D gene is left open where the match is weak. Clone size appears in some rows only: once, few, many, or a class for an expanded clone.

TRBV11-2	TRBJ1-1	few	TRBD1	CASSVIQGTTEAFF	TGTGCCAGCAGCGTTATACAGGGGACGACTGAAGCTTTCTTT
TRBV6-5	TRBJ2-7	-	TRBD2	CASKRTSVYEQYF	TGTGCCAGCAAAAGGACTAGCGTGTACGAGCAGTACTTC
TRBV7-9	TRBJ1-5	-	-	CASSLGPNQPQHF	TGTGCCAGCAGCTTAGGGCCTAATCAGCCCCAGCATTTT
TRBV29-1	TRBJ2-1	-	TRBD2	CSVEPAGGYEQFF	TGCAGCGTTGAACCAGCGGGAGGGTACGAGCAGTTCTTC
TRBV13	TRBJ2-7	-	TRBD1	CASSFRLGQGAYEQYF	TGTGCCAGCAGCTTCCGACTGGGACAGGGGGCCTACGAGCAGTACTTC
TRBV5-6	TRBJ2-5	-	-	CASSLAQQETQYF	TGTGCCAGCAGCTTGGCCCAACAAGAGACCCAGTACTTC
TRBV6-1	TRBJ2-7	-	-	CASLGPGKEQYF	TGTGCCAGCTTAGGCCCAGGTAAGGAGCAGTACTTC
TRBV6-5	TRBJ1-5	-	TRBD1	CASSYSRTGNQPQHF	TGTGCCAGCAGTTACTCACGGACAGGGAATCAGCCCCAGCATTTT
TRBV5-1	TRBJ1-1	-	-	CASSRTQTNTEAFF	TGCGCCAGCAGCCGGACACAGACGAACACTGAAGCTTTCTTT
TRBV5-6	TRBJ2-4	once	TRBD1	CASSLDRELNIQYF	TGTGCCAGCAGCCTAGACAGGGAACTAAACATTCAGTACTTC
TRBV4-1	TRBJ2-7	-	TRBD1	CASSQNRGPYEQYF	TGCGCCAGCAGCCAAAACAGGGGACCGTACGAGCAGTACTTC
TRBV2	TRBJ2-5	-	TRBD1	CASRTGFETQYF	TGTGCCAGCAGGACAGGGTTCGAGACCCAGTACTTC
TRBV28	TRBJ1-5	-	TRBD1	CASGQGNQPQHF	TGTGCCAGCGGACAGGGCAATCAGCCCCAGCATTTT
TRBV9	TRBJ2-3	-	-	CASSVGGPSTDTQYF	TGTGCCAGCAGCGTAGGAGGTCCTAGCACAGATACGCAGTATTTT
TRBV28	TRBJ1-4	-	-	CASSSRGRGRANEKLFF	TGTGCCAGCAGTTCCCGTGGACGGGGGAGAGCTAATGAAAAACTGTTTTTT
TRBV28	TRBJ1-1	-	-	CASVDGGVGNTEAFF	TGTGCCAGCGTAGATGGGGGGGTTGGGAACACTGAAGCTTTCTTT
TRBV20-1	TRBJ1-1	-	-	CSATMNTEAFF	TGCAGTGCTACCATGAACACTGAAGCTTTCTTT
TRBV5-4	TRBJ2-7	-	TRBD2	CASSLVLADSYEQYF	TGTGCCAGCAGCTTGGTTCTAGCGGACTCCTACGAGCAGTACTTC
TRBV7-9	TRBJ1-2	-	TRBD1	CASSLKQTRQGEDYGYTF	TGTGCCAGCAGCTTGAAACAAACTCGACAGGGGGAGGACTATGGCTACACCTTC
TRBV10-1	TRBJ2-7	once	TRBD1	CASSEGQGYEQYF	TGCGCCAGCAGTGAGGGACAGGGCTACGAGCAGTACTTC
TRBV4-1	TRBJ1-1	-	-	CASSQVGVGGTEAFF	TGCGCCAGCAGCCAAGTCGGGGTTGGAGGAACTGAAGCTTTCTTT
TRBV6-4	TRBJ2-7	-	TRBD1	CASSDTEPGQGADPTSYEQYF	TGTGCCAGCAGTGACACAGAACCGGGACAGGGGGCAGACCCTACTTCCTACGAGCAGTACTTC
TRBV29-1	TRBJ2-7	once	TRBD2	CSVATMSGTTSYEQYF	TGCAGCGTTGCAACGATGAGCGGGACCACCTCGTACGAGCAGTACTTC
TRBV30	TRBJ1-1	-	-	CAWSVLGGTEAFF	TGTGCCTGGAGTGTACTAGGGGGCACTGAAGCTTTCTTT
TRBV5-8	TRBJ1-5	-	-	CASSLGTGPGTNQPQHF	TGTGCCAGCAGCTTGGGCACAGGGCCCGGAACAAATCAGCCCCAGCATTTT
TRBV18	TRBJ2-5	-	TRBD2	CASSPQLAGGSETQYF	TGTGCCAGCTCACCACAGCTAGCGGGAGGTTCAGAGACCCAGTACTTC
TRBV19	TRBJ2-1	-	-	CASSIVVVGAGENEQFF	TGTGCCAGTAGTATAGTTGTGGTAGGGGCCGGTGAGAATGAGCAGTTCTTC
TRBV6-5	TRBJ2-6	-	TRBD1	CASSQGAGANVLTF	TGTGCCAGCAGTCAGGGGGCTGGGGCCAACGTCCTGACTTTC
TRBV27	TRBJ2-1	once	TRBD1	CASRKGQSYNEQFF	TGTGCCAGCAGAAAGGGACAGTCCTACAATGAGCAGTTCTTC
TRBV7-7	TRBJ2-1	-	-	CASSPSSYNEQFF	TGTGCCAGCAGCCCGAGCTCCTACAATGAGCAGTTCTTC
TRBV7-8	TRBJ2-7	-	-	CASSRRLEGPTGFYEQYF	TGTGCCAGCAGCCGACGATTAGAAGGACCCACGGGGTTCTACGAGCAGTACTTC
TRBV27	TRBJ2-5	-	TRBD1	CASSRHRGPARETQYF	TGTGCCAGCTCACGGCACAGGGGGCCAGCCCGAGAGACCCAGTACTTC
TRBV28	TRBJ2-1	-	-	CASIGDLWNEQFF	TGTGCCAGCATTGGAGATTTGTGGAATGAGCAGTTCTTC
TRBV2	TRBJ2-1	-	TRBD1	CASTTGTDYNEQFF	TGTGCCAGCACCACCGGGACAGACTACAATGAGCAGTTCTTC
TRBV4-1	TRBJ2-7	-	-	CASSLQQTGPSHEQYF	TGCGCCAGCAGCCTCCAACAGACAGGCCCTTCCCACGAGCAGTACTTC
TRBV6-5	TRBJ1-1	-	-	CASSYSINSMNTEAFF	TGTGCCAGCAGTTACTCGATTAACAGCATGAACACTGAAGCTTTCTTT
TRBV4-2	TRBJ2-7	-	TRBD2	CASSQSLAGDEQYF	TGTGCCAGCAGCCAAAGCCTAGCGGGAGACGAGCAGTACTTC
TRBV28	TRBJ2-7	-	TRBD1	CASSLKQGAYEQYF	TGTGCCAGCAGTTTAAAGCAGGGGGCCTACGAGCAGTACTTC
TRBV5-6	TRBJ2-3	-	TRBD2	CASSSGTSGFTQYF	TGTGCCAGCAGCTCTGGGACTAGCGGGTTTACGCAGTATTTT
TRBV28	TRBJ2-1	-	TRBD2	CASSISVAGANNEQFF	TGTGCCAGCAGTATATCAGTAGCGGGAGCGAACAATGAGCAGTTCTTC
TRBV7-6	TRBJ1-3	-	-	CASSLGLGNTIYF	TGTGCCAGCAGCTTAGGTTTAGGAAACACCATATATTTT